This section outlines one T cell receptor (beta chain) sequence together with its context. This specimen belongs to a study of control samples from healthy donors and cancer patients. Measured with immunoSEQ multiplex PCR; TCRdb has only the in-frame clones, and not every one. The data show about 170,000 clones, with around 88% seen just once and under 5% held by the top ten. The receptor was derived from a woman in her 30s in good health. Sequencing was performed on blood.

In DNA form, the CDR3 reads TGTGCCAGCAGCTTATCCACTAATTCACCCCTCCACTTT. As protein: CASSLSTNSPLHF. The rearrangement joins TRBV7-8 to TRBJ1-6; D gene ambiguous. The V gene's germline CDR1 is SGHVS and CDR2 FQNEAQ. The CDR3 extends over 13 amino acids. V was shortened by 2 bases and J by 6 bases, with 5 bases between the two germline ends.